This T cell receptor beta chain was profiled in a study of blood T cell repertoires in COVID-19. This clone turned up a few times. The authors' processing: Reference gene primer amplification gave nucleated cell count estimates. The protocol was immunoSEQ multiplex PCR, while the TCRdb copy is restricted to in-frame clones and leaves out a portion. Clone size and the V and J calls come from that table; the DNA yielded D and trimming. The table has roughly 200,000 clones, around nine tenths seen once. CDR3 length equals 14 residues. Deletions cut 0 bases from V and 1 base from J, with 5 bases between. Germline V CDR1 and CDR2: SGHTA, FQGNSA.

This receptor was obtained from a middle-aged man with active or convalescent COVID-19. Source material: peripheral blood. This sequence joins TRBV7-2 and TRBJ2-3; D gene uncertain. The CDR3 DNA reads as TGTGCCAGCAGCTTAGCGAGTGGCACAGATACGCAGTATTTT. Encoded protein: CASSLASGTDTQYF.